What follows are 12 T cell receptor beta chains derived from one specimen sequenced in a study of CD8+CD57+ T cells in acquired aplastic anemia (dated by TCRdb to between 2017 and 2018). Flow cytometry had shown CD8+CD57+ cell expansion in the patients selected for sequencing. Instrument used: Illumina HiSeq 2000. Genomic DNA served as template for TCR beta VDJ combination and CDR3 sequence profiling. Using fastp at Q25 and MiXCR, TCRdb reprocessed the public reads and kept productive beta chains. Rows matching on CDR3 protein sequence are summarized as one entry with the most common DNA and genes. The sample data list 150,000 to 200,000 distinct CDR3 sequences, and 70% to 80% of these were observed just once. The top ten clones comprise about 50% of the sample. Sequencing was done on a sample of sorted CD4+, CD8+, or CD8+CD57+ T cells (not recorded which) from PBMCs. Receptor source: a human donor with aplastic anemia.

The genes are TRBV5-4 and TRBJ1-2; unclear D gene. V shed 0 bases and J shed 0 bases, with 6 bases lying between them. The CDR3 length is 14 residues. The germline V gene encodes CDR1 SGHNT and CDR2 YYREEE (reference sequence). Written as DNA, the CDR3 is TGTGCCAGCAGCTTGGGGACGGCTAACTATGGCTACACCTTC. Translating gives CASSLGTANYGYTF.

This rearrangement joins TRBV20-1 to TRBJ1-2, with 8 bases fitting TRBD1. Trimming took 5 bases from V and 4 from J; bases not matched to a gene: 3. The CDR3 sequence is 12 residues long. Germline V gene lookup returns CDR1 DFQATT and CDR2 SNEGSKA (reference sequence). The DNA of the CDR3 is TGCAGTGCTTCCGACAGGGGCTATGGCTACACCTTC. This translates into CSASDRGYGYTF.

The chain couples TRBV5-1 to TRBJ1-1; D is uncertain. The germline gives CDR1 SGHRS, CDR2 YFSETQ. This CDR3 is built from 13 residues. Between the trimmed V and J ends, which lost 2 bases and 4 bases, there was a span of 9 bases. The CDR3 reads CASSFGGLTEAFF. Written as DNA, the CDR3 is TGCGCCAGCAGCTTTGGTGGGCTCACTGAAGCTTTCTTT.

This sequence joins TRBV6-4 and TRBJ2-3; 11 bases are shared with TRBD2. CDR1 and CDR2 from the germline V gene are MRHNA and SNTAGT. The V and J ends lost 0 bases and 4 bases, in that order; junction bases with no gene match: 0. The CDR3 spans 15 residues. The DNA of the CDR3 is TGTGCCAGCAGTGACTCACTAGCGGGGGCAGATACGCAGTATTTT. Amino acids: CASSDSLAGADTQYF.

V and J are TRBV6-4 and TRBJ2-1; D might be TRBD1 or TRBD2, each matching 6 bases. Germline V gene sequence: CDR1 MRHNA, CDR2 SNTAGT. V lost 6 bases to trimming and J lost 0 bases, with 12 bases between them. The CDR3 consists of 15 residues. CDR3: CASSCEGGSYNEQFF. DNA for the CDR3: TGTGCCAGCAGCTGCGAGGGGGGCTCCTACAATGAGCAGTTCTTC.

V usage is TRBV2 and J usage is TRBJ1-2, with D uncertain. The germline V and J ends were trimmed by 10 bases and 4 bases, with 19 bases remaining between them. Germline CDR1 and CDR2: SNHLY and FYNNEI. This CDR3 has 14 residues. The CDR3 reads CATLMEEIFYGYTF. The CDR3 nucleotides are TGTGCCACCCTAATGGAGGAGATCTTCTATGGCTACACCTTC. Drawing the rest from reference TRBV2 and TRBJ1-2, the complete variable domain is EPEVTQTPSHQVTQMGQEVILRCVPISNHLYFYWYRQILGQKVEFLVSFYNNEISEKSEIFDDQFSVERPDGSNFTLKIRSTKLEDSAMYFCATLMEEIFYGYTFGSGTRLTVV.

The chain combines TRBV2 with TRBJ2-7; either TRBD1 or TRBD2 may supply D (6 bases each). V lost 8 bases and J 3 bases, leaving 14 bases between the germline ends. The V gene's germline CDR1 is SNHLY and CDR2 FYNNEI. The CDR3 has 13 residues. The CDR3 DNA reads as TGTGCCAGCGCTAGGGGGGCAGTCTACGAGCAGTACTTC. This encodes CASARGAVYEQYF.

The chain joins TRBV19 to TRBJ1-6; D call uncertain. Germline CDR1 reads LNHDA; CDR2 reads SQIVND (reference sequence). The ends were cut back, 5 bases at V and 7 bases at J, with 15 bases in the middle. This CDR3 comprises 15 residues. The CDR3 DNA is TGTGCCAGTAGTCCAAGGGTGGCCCTCAATTCACCCCTCCACTTT. It translates to CASSPRVALNSPLHF.

The CDR3 reads CSARGGRDYEQYF. In DNA form, the CDR3 reads TGCAGTGCTAGGGGAGGCAGGGACTACGAGCAGTACTTC. The chain is built from TRBV20-1 and TRBJ2-7, with D perhaps TRBD2 (6 bases). Trimming pared 3 bases from V and 3 bases from J, leaving 12 bases between. CDR3 size: 13 residues. The V gene's germline CDR1 is DFQATT and CDR2 SNEGSKA (reference sequence).

The chain employs TRBV5-1 and TRBJ1-2; D is unclear. The germline V gene has CDR1 SGHRS and CDR2 YFSETQ. The V and J ends lost 7 bases and 6 bases respectively, with 4 bases between them. The CDR3 length is 9 residues. CDR3 loop: CASADGYTF. The CDR3 DNA reads as TGCGCCAGCGCTGATGGCTACACCTTC.

The chain combines TRBV7-3 with TRBJ1-5; D gene unclear. Germline V CDR1 and CDR2: SGHTA, FQGTGA. Trimming stripped 5 bases from V and 7 bases from J, with 9 bases between. The CDR3 loop spans 12 amino acids. The CDR3: CASSAAGQPQHF. The CDR3 DNA reads as TGTGCCAGCAGCGCCGCTGGGCAGCCCCAGCATTTT.

The chain uses TRBV7-3 and TRBJ2-1; D not resolved. V gave up 6 bases and J gave up 5 bases, with 11 bases separating them. The length of the CDR3 is 13 residues. The V gene's germline CDR1 is SGHTA and CDR2 FQGTGA. CDR3 sequence reads: CASRTSPNNEQFF. For the CDR3, the DNA is TGTGCCAGCAGGACGTCCCCCAACAATGAGCAGTTCTTC.